The clone carrying this T cell receptor (beta chain) was observed once. In the original workflow: It was from reference gene primer amplification that nucleated cell counts were estimated. Only in-frame clones appear in the TCRdb table, and some are missing; sequencing was by immunoSEQ multiplex PCR. That table is the source of V, J and clone size, and D and trimming were worked out from the DNA. The sample contains 75,000 to 100,000 clones, 86% of which appear only once. The data belong to a study of blood T cell repertoires in COVID-19. About the study: The United States, Italy and Spain were the sources of the acute and convalescent COVID-19 samples. T cells, B-cell-depleted T cells, or PBMCs provided the cDNA or gDNA that served as material.

The receptor was isolated from an elderly man with acute or convalescent COVID-19. Sequencing input: peripheral blood.

The CDR3 here is CASSLGQGPSYEQYF. In DNA, the CDR3 is TGTGCCAGCAGCTTAGGACAGGGTCCATCCTACGAGCAGTACTTC. The chain links TRBV7-8 to TRBJ2-7; 7 nucleotides align to TRBD1. Trimming removed 1 base from V and 1 base from J; junction bases left unmatched: 4. CDR1 SGHVS and CDR2 FQNEAQ come from the germline V gene. The CDR3 has 15 residues.